This TCR beta chain was profiled in a study of Ad26.COV2.S vaccination and SARS-CoV-2 variants. The wider study: Vaccine-arm donor from the placebo-controlled COV1001 Ad26.COV2.S trial.

Produced via immunoSEQ multiplex PCR; TCRdb's table is partial and in-frame only. The data contain roughly 300,000 clones, about 89% of them singletons. CDR1 and CDR2 from the germline V gene are MNHEY and SMNVEV (reference sequence). V lost 6 bases and J lost 0; bases outside the gene matches: 5. The CDR3 consists of 16 residues. Treatment described: around 19 received Ad26.COV2.S at low or high dose, single or two shots; about 5 received placebo; per-sample allocation not given. Material that was analyzed had been drawn on day 63 after the first vaccine or placebo injection. Ad26.COV2.S expressed prefusion-stabilized spike from the original Wuhan strain. Points from the study as a whole: Responses of spike-specific T cells (both CD8+ and CD4+) reportedly showed substantial breadth after vaccination. Vaccine recipients surpassed placebo recipients in spike-specific TCR breadth.

Remarks on this clone: The antigen is undetermined.

The chain uses TRBV27 and TRBJ1-6; 7 bases match TRBD1. The source is a person aged 18-60 years who received the Ad26.COV2.S COVID-19 vaccine or a placebo. The specimen comprised peripheral blood, sampled in a trial of Ad26.COV2.S vaccine versus placebo. CDR3 coding DNA: TGTGCCAGCAGAAACAGGGACAGCTCCTATAATTCACCCCTCCACTTT. Translating it yields CASRNRDSSYNSPLHF.